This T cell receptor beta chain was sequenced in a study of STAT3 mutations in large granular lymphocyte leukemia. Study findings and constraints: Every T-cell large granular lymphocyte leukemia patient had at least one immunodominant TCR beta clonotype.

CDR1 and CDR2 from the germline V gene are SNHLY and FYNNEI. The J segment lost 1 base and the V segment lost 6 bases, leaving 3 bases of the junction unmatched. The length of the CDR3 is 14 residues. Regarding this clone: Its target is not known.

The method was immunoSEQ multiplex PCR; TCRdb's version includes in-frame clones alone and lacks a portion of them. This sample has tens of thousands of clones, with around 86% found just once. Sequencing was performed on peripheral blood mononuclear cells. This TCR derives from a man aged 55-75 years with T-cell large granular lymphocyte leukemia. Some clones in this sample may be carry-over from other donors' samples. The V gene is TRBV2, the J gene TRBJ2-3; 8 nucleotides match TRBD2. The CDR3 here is CASRPTSGTDTQYF. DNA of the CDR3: TGTGCCAGCAGACCGACTAGCGGCACAGATACGCAGTATTTT.